One and the same sample provided the 32 T cell receptor beta chains below, sequenced in a study of cytomegalovirus exposure and HLA in healthy donors. The repertoire was sequenced with immunoSEQ multiplex PCR; TCRdb's copy has only in-frame clones and lacks some. This repertoire shows tens of thousands of clones, over 95% found once; its top ten account for more than 3.5%. Sequencing was carried out using PBMCs. These receptors came from a woman between 18 and 29 years old in good health and CMV-seropositive.

The rearrangement links TRBV28 to TRBJ2-7, with TRBD1 matching over 7 bases. The CDR3 runs 13 residues. CDR1 is MDHEN, CDR2 SYDVKM, per germline. V lost 7 bases and J lost 3; bases outside the gene matches: 6. CDR3 in DNA: TGTGCCAGCACGCTCCGGGACAGCTACGAGCAGTACTTC. Translating gives CASTLRDSYEQYF.

V and J are TRBV4-1 and TRBJ2-1; 11 nucleotides line up with TRBD2. With 0 bases clipped from V and 3 bases from J, the junction kept 10 bases outside the gene matches. CDR1 and CDR2 (germline): MGHRA, YSYEKL. CDR3 size: 19 residues. In nucleotides, the CDR3 is TGCGCCAGCAGCCAAGATGGGGGCCGACTAGCGGGATACTACAATGAGCAGTTCTTC. It translates to CASSQDGGRLAGYYNEQFF.

The rearrangement joins TRBV9 to TRBJ2-3; no firm D call. The V end was cut by 0 bases, the J end by 6 bases, with 11 bases between. Germline V gene lookup returns CDR1 SGDLS and CDR2 YYNGEE. The CDR3 has 14 amino acids. The chain's CDR3 is CASSVENYGDTQYF. In DNA form, the CDR3 reads TGTGCCAGCAGCGTAGAGAATTATGGCGATACGCAGTATTTT.

V is TRBV7-2 and J is TRBJ2-7, with TRBD2 matching over 9 bases. J was trimmed by 7 bases and V by 5 bases; bases with no gene match: 6. The CDR3 extends over 13 amino acids. Germline loops: CDR1 SGHTA, CDR2 FQGNSA. The CDR3 DNA sequence: TGTGCCAGCAGCGTGACTAGCGGCTCGGAGCAGTACTTC. Its protein product is CASSVTSGSEQYF.

The chain uses TRBV28 and TRBJ1-2; 7 bases line up with TRBD1. Germline-derived CDR1 and CDR2 are MDHEN and SYDVKM. The V gene end was trimmed by 5 bases and the J gene end by 4 bases; junction bases not matched to a gene: 7. The CDR3 is 14 residues long. Here the CDR3 reads CASSKGWTGYGYTF. For the CDR3, the DNA is TGTGCCAGCAGTAAGGGGTGGACAGGCTATGGCTACACCTTC.

The CDR3 protein is CASSYPGTRASYTF. DNA for the CDR3: TGTGCCAGCAGTTATCCCGGGACAAGGGCTAGCTACACCTTC. This chain connects TRBV28 to TRBJ1-2; tentative D call: TRBD1 (6 bases). Between the trimmed V and J ends, which lost 4 bases and 9 bases, there was a span of 18 bases. The germline gives CDR1 MDHEN, CDR2 SYDVKM. This CDR3 contains 14 residues.

V usage is TRBV19 and J usage is TRBJ2-1; TRBD2 aligns across 12 bases. The junction had 5 bases not matched to a gene; V was cut back by 4 bases and J by 10 bases. This CDR3 contains 14 residues. Germline loops: CDR1 LNHDA, CDR2 SQIVND (reference sequence). Here the CDR3 DNA reads TGTGCCAGTAGTAGAAGACTAGCGGGAGACGAGCAGTTCTTC. This translates into CASSRRLAGDEQFF.

V and J are TRBV10-3 and TRBJ2-7; TRBD2 agrees at 11 bases. The CDR3 is 16 residues long. In germline, CDR1 is ENHRY, CDR2 SYGVKD. V was pared by 8 bases and J by 5 bases, with 14 bases of the junction left unmatched. The CDR3 DNA reads as TGTGCCATCTCTATGACTAGCGGGACCTTTACCGACGAGCAGTACTTC. It codes for CAISMTSGTFTDEQYF.

The V gene is TRBV29-1, the J gene TRBJ2-5, with D maybe TRBD2 (5 bases). V gave up 4 bases and J gave up 4 bases, with 22 bases separating them. Germline CDR1 SQVTM, CDR2 ANQGSEA. This CDR3 comprises 16 residues. The CDR3 loop is CSVVTLALRTGETQYF. In nucleotides, the CDR3 is TGCAGCGTTGTGACCCTAGCCCTAAGAACTGGAGAGACCCAGTACTTC.

This chain connects TRBV6-6 to TRBJ2-7; 7 bases match TRBD2. This CDR3 is 14 amino acids long. Trimming at V came to 5 bases and at J to 3 bases, leaving 7 bases not matched to a gene. Germline values: CDR1 MNHNY, CDR2 SVGAGI (reference sequence). This CDR3 is CASSTSGTIYEQYF. In nucleotides, the CDR3 is TGTGCCAGCAGTACTTCAGGGACTATCTACGAGCAGTACTTC.

V and J are TRBV21-1 and TRBJ1-3; the table's D call of TRBD1 was not tested on the DNA. TRBV21-1 is recorded as a pseudogene. The length of the CDR3 is 17 residues. For the CDR3, the DNA is TGTGCCAGCAGCAAAGAAGGTCAACCGGGACACGGAAACACCATATATTTT. This translates into CASSKEGQPGHGNTIYF.

The V gene is TRBV19, the J gene TRBJ2-5, with D possibly TRBD2 on 5 matching bases. This CDR3 has 14 amino acids. Trimming cost V 1 base and J 3 bases, with 9 bases left between them. CDR1 is LNHDA, CDR2 SQIVND, per germline (reference sequence). CDR3 amino acids: CASSIGGPKETQYF. The CDR3 DNA follows: TGTGCCAGTAGTATAGGCGGGCCGAAAGAGACCCAGTACTTC.

V is TRBV9 and J is TRBJ1-3; 7 positions agree with TRBD1. The CDR3 is made up of 16 amino acids. The V gene's germline CDR1 is SGDLS and CDR2 YYNGEE. V was clipped by 3 bases and J by 4 bases; unmatched bases: 10. The CDR3 DNA reads as TGTGCCAGCAGCGCCTACAGGGGTCTGCTCGGAAACACCATATATTTT. Protein: CASSAYRGLLGNTIYF. The full variable domain, completed using reference TRBV9 and TRBJ1-3, is DSGVTQTPKHLITATGQRVTLRCSPRSGDLSVYWYQQSLDQGLQFLIQYYNGEERAKGNILERFSAQQFPDLHSELNLSSLELGDSALYFCASSAYRGLLGNTIYFGEGSWLTVV.

The rearrangement uses TRBV7-9 and TRBJ2-5; 12 bases match TRBD1. This CDR3 region has 17 residues. Germline assignment: CDR1 SEHNR and CDR2 FQNEAQ (reference sequence). V lost 3 bases and J lost 3; bases outside the gene matches: 8. The CDR3 nucleotides read TGTGCCAGCAGCTTTCCCCGGGACAGGGGGCAGGAAGAGACCCAGTACTTC. The encoded protein is CASSFPRDRGQEETQYF. Complete variable domain (other parts from reference TRBV7-9 and TRBJ2-5): DTGVSQNPRHKITKRGQNVTFRCDPISEHNRLYWYRQTLGQGPEFLTYFQNEAQLEKSRLLSDRFSAERPKGSFSTLEIQRTEQGDSAMYLCASSFPRDRGQEETQYFGPGTRLLVL.

The chain is built from TRBV21-1 and TRBJ1-2; no check of the table's D call, TRBD1, against the DNA was made. TRBV21-1 is noted as a pseudogene. The CDR3 contains 15 residues. The CDR3: CASSKGGQTRLGYTF. The DNA of the CDR3 is TGTGCCAGCAGCAAAGGTGGGCAGACCCGTCTTGGCTACACCTTC.

The rearrangement links TRBV10-3 to TRBJ2-4; D is perhaps TRBD1 (6 bases). Per the germline V gene, CDR1 is ENHRY and CDR2 is SYGVKD. The CDR3 extends over 13 amino acids. Between the trimmed V and J ends, which lost 0 bases and 8 bases, there was a span of 8 bases. The CDR3 spells CAISESHRDIQYF. The DNA for the CDR3 is TGTGCCATCAGTGAGTCCCACAGGGACATTCAGTACTTC.

The chain combines TRBV5-4 with TRBJ1-1; 8 bases match TRBD1. V dropped 3 bases and J dropped 0; count of bases not matched to a gene: 1. The CDR3 totals 14 residues. The germline gives CDR1 SGHNT, CDR2 YYREEE (reference sequence). CDR3 coding DNA: TGTGCCAGCAGCTCGACAGGGGTGAACACTGAAGCTTTCTTT. This encodes CASSSTGVNTEAFF.

The V and J genes are TRBV4-1 and TRBJ1-4, with D unclear. The CDR3 is 14 amino acids. Trimming shortened V by 1 base and J by 1 base, and 4 bases separated the two germline ends. Germline lookup yields CDR1 MGHRA and CDR2 YSYEKL. CDR3: CASSQGLTNEKLFF. Here the CDR3 DNA reads TGCGCCAGCAGCCAAGGACTAACTAATGAAAAACTGTTTTTT.

The chain recombines TRBV18 with TRBJ1-2; 8 nucleotides align to TRBD1. J was trimmed by 0 bases and V by 4 bases; bases with no gene match: 7. The germline CDR1 and CDR2 sequences are KGHSH and LQKENI. The CDR3 covers 16 residues. The CDR3: CASSQDRVKANYGYTF. The DNA for the CDR3 is TGTGCCAGCTCACAGGACAGGGTGAAAGCTAACTATGGCTACACCTTC. Filled out from reference TRBV18 and TRBJ1-2, the complete variable domain reads NAGVMQNPRHLVRRRGQEARLRCSPMKGHSHVYWYRQLPEEGLKFMVYLQKENIIDESGMPKERFSAEFPKEGPSILRIQQVVRGDSAAYFCASSQDRVKANYGYTFGSGTRLTVV.

V is TRBV30 and J is TRBJ2-7; 8 bases agree with TRBD2. V gave up 3 bases and J gave up 3 bases; unmatched junction bases: 1. Looked up from germline, CDR1 is GTSNPN and CDR2 is SVGIG (reference sequence). The CDR3 totals 12 residues. The CDR3 DNA sequence: TGTGCCTGGAGAGGGACTAGCTACGAGCAGTACTTC. This gives the protein CAWRGTSYEQYF.

Only one count was recorded for this clone. V is TRBV7-2 and J is TRBJ2-1, with 14 bases lining up with TRBD2. CDR3 length: 17 amino acids. Germline-derived CDR1 and CDR2 are SGHTA and FQGNSA. V lost 3 bases, J lost 9 bases, and 10 bases stayed unmatched. For the CDR3, the DNA is TGTGCCAGCAGCTTTAGTACCCCGGGACTAGCGGGAGTTGAGCAGTTCTTC. Its translation is CASSFSTPGLAGVEQFF.

This chain connects TRBV25-1 to TRBJ2-1; 9 bases are a match to TRBD1. Germline lookup yields CDR1 MGHDK and CDR2 SYGVNS. The CDR3 sequence is 15 residues long. The ends lost 2 bases at V and 5 bases at J; junction bases unmatched: 4. The CDR3 coding sequence is TGTGCCAGCAGTGAACCGGGGACAGGGCACAATGAGCAGTTCTTC. Translated: CASSEPGTGHNEQFF.

This clone was seen just once. A read error may account for a junction end that differs from germline. The chain links TRBV7-7 to TRBJ1-2; D is possibly TRBD1 (6 bases). Germline CDR1 and CDR2: SSHAT and FNYEAQ (reference sequence). The CDR3 has 17 residues. For the CDR3, the DNA is TGTGCTAGCAGTCGATTCACCCGCCCATCAGGGGTCAGAGGCTACACCTTC. Its protein product is CASSRFTRPSGVRGYTF.

V is TRBV19 and J is TRBJ2-3; maybe TRBD1 (6 bases). This CDR3 contains 13 residues. The V gene lost 3 bases and the J gene lost 6 bases, with 10 bases spanning the gap. Germline CDR1 and CDR2: LNHDA and SQIVND (reference sequence). The CDR3: CASSMSRGDTQYF. As DNA, the CDR3 is TGTGCCAGTAGTATGTCCAGGGGCGATACGCAGTATTTT.

This clone was counted a single time. V is TRBV6-6 and J is TRBJ2-6; 11 bases are shared with TRBD2. The CDR3 has 16 amino acids. CDR1 and CDR2 (germline): MNHNY, SVGAGI (reference sequence). V lost 8 bases to trimming and J lost 0 bases; unmatched junction nucleotides: 3. CDR3 DNA sequence: TGTGCCAGCTCCGGGACTAGCGGCTCTGGGGCCAACGTCCTGACTTTC. This codes for CASSGTSGSGANVLTF.

J is TRBJ2-4 and V is TRBV28; 9 nucleotides match TRBD2. Germline V gene sequence: CDR1 MDHEN, CDR2 SYDVKM. After removal of 2 bases from V and 2 bases from J, the junction contained 10 bases not matched to a gene. The CDR3 has 18 residues. The CDR3 bases are TGTGCCAGCAGTTTAACCGGACTAGCGTTCGCTACCAAAAACATTCAGTACTTC. Its translation is CASSLTGLAFATKNIQYF.

The CDR3 protein is CAWSVNRGTNEKLFF. The CDR3 DNA follows: TGTGCCTGGAGTGTCAACAGGGGAACTAATGAAAAACTGTTTTTT. The chain carries TRBV30 and TRBJ1-4, with 7 positions matching TRBD1. Germline CDR1 and CDR2: GTSNPN and SVGIG (reference sequence). The CDR3 contains 15 residues. Germline trimming cut 0 bases from V and 1 base from J; bases unmatched to any gene: 2.

The CDR3 sequence is CASSFGLAGSQETQYF. The CDR3 DNA sequence: TGTGCCAGCAGTTTCGGACTAGCGGGAAGCCAAGAGACCCAGTACTTC. This chain joins TRBV28 and TRBJ2-5; 12 bases match TRBD2. The CDR3 is 16 amino acids. Germline CDR1 MDHEN, CDR2 SYDVKM. Germline trimming cut 3 bases from V and 1 base from J; bases unmatched to any gene: 3.

The chain recombines TRBV6-6 with TRBJ1-5, with D perhaps matching TRBD1 (6 bases). V was trimmed by 5 bases and J by 6 bases, leaving 20 bases between them. The CDR3 totals 16 residues. The germline CDR1 and CDR2 sequences are MNHNY and SVGAGI (reference sequence). CDR3 sequence reads: CASSPSFTGRGQPQHF. CDR3 coding DNA: TGTGCCAGCAGTCCATCATTCACAGGGAGGGGTCAGCCCCAGCATTTT.

The chain couples TRBV7-2 to TRBJ2-7; 8 bases are a match to TRBD1. This CDR3 has 14 amino acids. The germline CDR1 and CDR2 sequences are SGHTA and FQGNSA. With 5 bases clipped from V and 3 bases from J, the junction kept 6 bases outside the gene matches. The CDR3 nucleotides are TGTGCCAGCAGCCTGGGACAGGCGAACTACGAGCAGTACTTC. Amino acids: CASSLGQANYEQYF.

V is TRBV29-1 and J is TRBJ2-5; 9 nucleotides align to TRBD2. The CDR3 runs 17 residues. V was clipped by 1 base and J by 5 bases; unmatched bases: 14. CDR1 and CDR2 from the germline V gene are SQVTM and ANQGSEA. Written as DNA, the CDR3 is TGCAGCGTTGAAGGAGATGTATGGCGGGAGGGCCGCGAGACCCAGTACTTC. It translates to CSVEGDVWREGRETQYF. Drawing the rest from reference TRBV29-1 and TRBJ2-5, the complete variable domain is SAVISQKPSRDICQRGTSLTIQCQVDSQVTMMFWYRQQPGQSLTLIATANQGSEATYESGFVIDKFPISRPNLTFSTLTVSNMSPEDSSIYLCSVEGDVWREGRETQYFGPGTRLLVL.

The CDR3 region has the DNA TGTGCCAGCAGTTCCGTAACCCACACCTACGAGCAGTACTTC. Its translation is CASSSVTHTYEQYF. The chain has TRBV27 and TRBJ2-7; D uncertain. Trimming removed 4 bases at V and 2 bases at J, with 12 bases between. Germline CDR1 MNHEY, CDR2 SMNVEV (reference sequence). The CDR3 length is 14 residues.